These 27 T cell receptor beta chains were all obtained from the same sample, sequenced in a study of patients and donors after allogeneic stem cell transplantation. One entry per CDR3 protein, called by TCRdb with MiXCR from the RT-PCR reads. The sample contains roughly 960,000 distinct CDR3 sequences, under 20% of which appear only once. The sample taken for sequencing was blood, either unsorted or a sorted T cell fraction (not recorded which). The receptors originated from a human donor who was either an allogeneic HSCT recipient or a stem cell or donor lymphocyte infusion donor (not recorded which). It is not recorded whose cells these are; they may come from a transplant donor.

The rearrangement links TRBV12-3 or TRBV12-4 to TRBJ2-7, with 10 nucleotides matching TRBD2. J lost 2 bases, V lost 7 bases, and 5 bases had no gene match. The CDR3 totals 14 residues. The CDR3 DNA follows: TGTGCCAGCACTAGCGGGAGCCCCCCCTACGAGCAGTACTTC. Amino acids: CASTSGSPPYEQYF.

This chain connects TRBV27 to TRBJ1-5, with TRBD1 matching 8 bases. This CDR3 is 13 amino acids long. CDR1 and CDR2 (germline): MNHEY, SMNVEV (reference sequence). V lost 4 bases, J lost 7 bases, and 3 bases stayed unmatched. DNA of the CDR3: TGTGCCAGCAGTTCGGCAGGGGGCCAGCCCCAGCATTTT. It encodes CASSSAGGQPQHF.

The genes are TRBV12-3 or TRBV12-4 and TRBJ2-7; the D is unclear. This CDR3 has 12 residues. V dropped 4 bases and J dropped 6 bases, with 10 bases sitting between them. CDR3 nucleotides: TGTGCCAGCAGTTATGCAACCCCCGAGCAGTACTTC. This translates into CASSYATPEQYF.

There are a few counts of this clonotype. The rearrangement uses TRBV15 and TRBJ2-2, with 9 bases identical to TRBD2. The CDR3 consists of 16 residues. Germline V gene data show CDR1 as LNHNV and CDR2 as YYDKDF (reference sequence). J was trimmed by 4 bases and V by 0 bases; bases with no gene match: 3. The CDR3 nucleotides are TGTGCCACCAGCAGAGATAGCGGGAGAGCCACCGGGGAGCTGTTTTTT. Protein product: CATSRDSGRATGELFF.

This clonotype was seen a few times. The V call is TRBV10-3, the J call TRBJ1-5, with 7 bases fitting TRBD1. CDR1 and CDR2 (germline): ENHRY, SYGVKD. This CDR3 has 12 amino acids. The junction had 5 bases not matched to a gene; V was cut back by 9 bases and J by 6 bases. CDR3 in DNA: TGTGCCATTCAGGGGGAAAGTCAGCCCCAGCATTTT. Protein: CAIQGESQPQHF.

The gene calls are TRBV12-3 or TRBV12-4 and TRBJ1-1; TRBD1 is a possible D gene (5 bases). This CDR3 has 13 amino acids. V gave up 3 bases and J gave up 6 bases, with 11 bases separating them. CDR3 region: CASSLGRLPEAFF. The CDR3 nucleotides read TGTGCCAGCAGTTTGGGACGGCTACCTGAAGCTTTCTTT.

The chain is built from TRBV3-1 and TRBJ1-6; D gene uncertain. The V end lost 1 base, the J end lost 5 bases, and 6 bases lay between the germline ends. This CDR3 has 14 amino acids. The V gene's germline CDR1 is LGHDT and CDR2 YNNKEL (reference sequence). Here the CDR3 reads CASSQARDNSPLHF. In nucleotides, the CDR3 is TGTGCCAGCAGCCAAGCCCGGGATAATTCACCCCTCCACTTT.

This chain uses TRBV25-1 with TRBJ1-6; D gene uncertain. The germline V gene encodes CDR1 MGHDK and CDR2 SYGVNS. V lost 8 bases to trimming and J lost 10 bases, with 21 bases between them. CDR3 length equals 15 residues. The CDR3 DNA reads as TGTGCCAGCGCCCGAAGTTTGGGGTCTGGGTCACCCCTCCACTTT. Amino acid sequence: CASARSLGSGSPLHF.

The rearrangement links TRBV29-1 to TRBJ2-1; 10 nucleotides agree with TRBD2. This CDR3 is built from 13 residues. V shed 5 bases and J 7 bases; nucleotides not matched to a gene: 5. Germline V gene sequence: CDR1 SQVTM, CDR2 ANQGSEA. The CDR3 region is CSVSSGRSNEQFF. The CDR3 bases are TGCAGCGTTAGTAGCGGGAGGTCTAATGAGCAGTTCTTC.

The chain has TRBV2 and TRBJ2-1; 12 bases agree with TRBD2. CDR1 is SNHLY, CDR2 FYNNEI, per germline. V dropped 4 bases and J dropped 9; count of bases not matched to a gene: 10. The CDR3 loop spans 16 amino acids. The CDR3: CASSARLAGVSGEQFF. CDR3 in DNA: TGTGCCAGCAGTGCAAGACTAGCGGGAGTAAGCGGTGAGCAGTTCTTC.

Many counts were recorded for this clonotype. This chain links TRBV12-3 or TRBV12-4 with TRBJ2-1; TRBD1 agrees at 9 bases. The V and J ends lost 8 bases and 2 bases, in that order; junction bases with no gene match: 4. The CDR3 sequence is 14 residues long. CDR3 sequence: CASVWDRAYNEQFF. The CDR3 coding sequence is TGTGCCAGCGTCTGGGACAGGGCCTACAATGAGCAGTTCTTC.

The chain carries TRBV30 and TRBJ2-7, with D perhaps being TRBD1 or TRBD2 (5 bases each). CDR1 is GTSNPN, CDR2 SVGIG, per germline (reference sequence). V was shortened by 2 bases and J by 3 bases, with 17 bases between the two germline ends. The CDR3 is made up of 15 amino acids. The chain's CDR3 is CAWSMGDRDHYEQYF. The CDR3 DNA follows: TGTGCCTGGAGTATGGGGGACCGGGACCACTACGAGCAGTACTTC.

The chain couples TRBV12-3 or TRBV12-4 to TRBJ1-4; 7 positions match TRBD1. The CDR3 has 14 amino acids. After removal of 5 bases from V and 4 bases from J, the junction contained 4 bases not matched to a gene. The CDR3 region is CASSTQGINEKLFF. The CDR3 region has the DNA TGTGCCAGCAGTACACAGGGGATTAATGAAAAACTGTTTTTT.

The genes are TRBV2 and TRBJ2-6; a possible D gene is TRBD2 (5 bases). There are 17 residues in the CDR3. The V gene lost 8 bases and the J gene lost 0 bases, with 17 bases spanning the gap. Germline V gene lookup returns CDR1 SNHLY and CDR2 FYNNEI. CDR3 in amino acids: CASRRTVTSSGANVLTF. The CDR3 bases are TGTGCCAGCCGGCGGACCGTTACTAGCTCTGGGGCCAACGTCCTGACTTTC.

The genes are TRBV20-1 and TRBJ2-5; 10 bases agree with TRBD2. Germline-derived CDR1 and CDR2 are DFQATT and SNEGSKA (reference sequence). The trim removed 5 bases at V and 3 bases at J, leaving 21 bases unmatched. This CDR3 is 19 amino acids long. The CDR3 spells CSAERPEIAGGTHKETQYF. CDR3 bases: TGCAGTGCTGAGAGACCTGAAATAGCGGGAGGTACCCACAAAGAGACCCAGTACTTC.

This clonotype was seen only a few times. The chain recombines TRBV20-1 with TRBJ2-7; no definite D call. Germline-derived CDR1 and CDR2 are DFQATT and SNEGSKA (reference sequence). Trimming shortened V by 4 bases and J by 2 bases, and 15 bases separated the two germline ends. This CDR3 comprises 14 residues. This CDR3 reads CSAKAARLAYEQYF. The CDR3 DNA reads as TGCAGTGCTAAGGCAGCCCGCCTAGCCTACGAGCAGTACTTC.

This chain links TRBV11-2 with TRBJ2-7; D perhaps matches TRBD1 (6 bases). V gave up 9 bases and J gave up 2 bases, with 20 bases separating them. The CDR3 extends over 15 amino acids. Germline values: CDR1 SGHAT, CDR2 FQNNGV. The CDR3 reads CASSGVRGIPYEQYF. DNA of the CDR3: TGTGCCAGTTCGGGTGTCAGGGGTATCCCCTACGAGCAGTACTTC.

This clonotype came up a few times. The rearrangement uses TRBV20-1 and TRBJ2-3, with TRBD2 matching over 9 bases. The germline gives CDR1 DFQATT, CDR2 SNEGSKA (reference sequence). The CDR3 consists of 16 residues. The trim removed 6 bases at V and 4 bases at J, leaving 14 bases unmatched. The CDR3: CSAVGTSLRSPDTQYF. CDR3 coding DNA: TGCAGTGCGGTAGGGACTAGCCTAAGGAGCCCAGATACGCAGTATTTT.

The genes are TRBV28 and TRBJ2-4; D tentatively fits TRBD1 or TRBD2 (5 bases each). Germline lookup yields CDR1 MDHEN and CDR2 SYDVKM. The germline V and J ends were trimmed by 5 bases and 0 bases, with 17 bases remaining between them. CDR3 size: 17 residues. CDR3 nucleotide sequence: TGTGCCAGCAGTCTCAAGAGGGGCCTATTAGCCAAAAACATTCAGTACTTC. This sequence encodes CASSLKRGLLAKNIQYF.

This chain connects TRBV6-2 or TRBV6-3 to TRBJ2-2; D may be TRBD2 (6 bases). Per germline, CDR1 MNHEY and CDR2 SVGEGT. The CDR3 spans 17 residues. With 6 bases removed from V and 7 bases from J, the gap between germline ends came to 24 bases. CDR3 DNA sequence: TGTGCCAGCAGCAACCTGTACGGCGCGGGAAGGTACGGGGAGCTGTTTTTT. Protein sequence: CASSNLYGAGRYGELFF.

In the case of this clonotype: At one end the junction does not follow the germline gene, possibly because of a read error. V and J are TRBV7-7 and TRBJ2-1; TRBD2 aligns across 9 bases. Germline values: CDR1 SSHAT, CDR2 FNYEAQ (reference sequence). This CDR3 comprises 13 residues. In nucleotides, the CDR3 is TGTGCTAGCAGCGGGGGGCGGGTGGATGAGCAGTTCTTC. It encodes CASSGGRVDEQFF.

The chain combines TRBV10-3 with TRBJ2-7; perhaps TRBD2 as D (7 bases). CDR1 and CDR2 (germline): ENHRY, SYGVKD. CDR3 length: 13 amino acids. V lost 6 bases, J lost 7 bases, and 16 bases lay in between. CDR3 residues: CAIRRGGAEEQYF. CDR3 nucleotide sequence: TGTGCCATCAGAAGGGGGGGCGCGGAAGAGCAGTACTTC.

This clonotype was counted many times. The V and J genes are TRBV6-5 and TRBJ1-2; D is ambiguous. The CDR3 extends over 11 amino acids. Between the trimmed V and J ends, which lost 2 bases and 7 bases, there was a span of 5 bases. The germline CDR1 and CDR2 sequences are MNHEY and SVGAGI. CDR3 DNA: TGTGCCAGCAGTTACGGATTTGGCTACACCTTC. Its translation: CASSYGFGYTF.

The genes are TRBV11-2 and TRBJ1-4; D unclear. The CDR3 runs to 15 residues. Looked up from germline, CDR1 is SGHAT and CDR2 is FQNNGV. V was pared by 5 bases and J by 4 bases, with 14 bases between. The CDR3 nucleotides are TGTGCCAGCAGCGCCCCCGGTTCGTTTAATGAAAAACTGTTTTTT. Amino acids: CASSAPGSFNEKLFF.

This clonotype showed up just a few times. The CDR3 nucleotides are TGCGCCAGCAGCCAAGAGGAAGGGGTAGCCAAAAACATTCAGTACTTC. It yields the protein CASSQEEGVAKNIQYF. The rearrangement uses TRBV4-1 and TRBJ2-4, with D possibly TRBD1 on 5 matching bases. The germline V and J ends were trimmed by 0 bases and 0 bases, with 9 bases remaining between them. This CDR3 contains 16 residues. Germline assignment: CDR1 MGHRA and CDR2 YSYEKL.

This clonotype has only a few counts. This rearrangement joins TRBV6-1 to TRBJ1-3; 10 bases are a match to TRBD1. Germline CDR1 is MNHNS and CDR2 is SASEGT. The ends lost 6 bases at V and 0 bases at J; junction bases unmatched: 11. There are 18 residues in the CDR3. CDR3 sequence reads: CASRRGTGAKNSGNTIYF. DNA for the CDR3: TGTGCCAGCAGACGCGGGACAGGGGCGAAGAACTCTGGAAACACCATATATTTT.

The chain combines TRBV19 with TRBJ2-1; maybe TRBD2 (6 bases). The CDR3 sequence is 14 residues long. Germline lookup yields CDR1 LNHDA and CDR2 SQIVND (reference sequence). Trimming left V 6 bases short and J 2 bases short, with 11 bases between. The CDR3 DNA reads TGTGCCAGTAGACATGGGGGGACCTACAATGAGCAGTTCTTC. Protein product: CASRHGGTYNEQFF.